These T cell receptor beta chains were read from a single sample in a study of Ad26.COV2.S vaccination and SARS-CoV-2 variants. Using immunoSEQ multiplex PCR, the repertoire was profiled, and TCRdb retains in-frame clones only, with some absent. Here the sample spans over 400,000 clones, over 80% being singletons. The sample here was peripheral blood, taken in a trial of Ad26.COV2.S vaccine versus placebo. The receptors originated from a person aged 18-65 years who received the Ad26.COV2.S COVID-19 vaccine or a placebo. Both conserved end residues are part of each CDR3. Fields, in order: D gene, V gene, clone size, J gene, CDR3 protein, CDR3 DNA. A D gene is named only where the DNA matches it firmly. The size of a clone is reported for some rows only, either as once, few or many, or as a class for expanded clones.

d_call: .; v_call: TRBV11-2; clone_size: .; j_call: TRBJ2-1; cdr3_aa: CASSLGARHSDEQFF; cdr3_nt: TGTGCCAGCAGCTTGGGGGCTCGGCACTCGGATGAGCAGTTCTTC
d_call: TRBD2; v_call: TRBV5-1; clone_size: .; j_call: TRBJ2-1; cdr3_aa: CASSWAGGGSIFDILNEQFF; cdr3_nt: TGCGCCAGCAGCTGGGCAGGCGGGGGTTCTATATTTGATATTTTGAATGAGCAGTTCTTC
d_call: .; v_call: TRBV9; clone_size: .; j_call: TRBJ1-2; cdr3_aa: CASSVALGGSNNYGYTF; cdr3_nt: TGTGCCAGCAGCGTAGCTCTAGGGGGTTCAAATAACTATGGCTACACCTTC
d_call: .; v_call: TRBV7-2; clone_size: .; j_call: TRBJ2-5; cdr3_aa: CASSLLTTQATQYF; cdr3_nt: TGTGCCAGCAGCTTACTTACTACCCAAGCGACCCAGTACTTC
d_call: .; v_call: TRBV19; clone_size: .; j_call: TRBJ2-7; cdr3_aa: CASSQVSSYEQYF; cdr3_nt: TGTGCCAGTAGTCAGGTTAGCTCCTACGAGCAGTACTTC
d_call: .; v_call: TRBV15; clone_size: .; j_call: TRBJ2-7; cdr3_aa: CATGRQLSYEQYF; cdr3_nt: TGTGCCACCGGGAGGCAGCTTTCCTACGAGCAGTACTTC
d_call: .; v_call: TRBV6-5; clone_size: .; j_call: TRBJ2-7; cdr3_aa: CASSYGPTYEQYF; cdr3_nt: TGTGCCAGCAGTTATGGACCGACCTACGAGCAGTACTTC
d_call: .; v_call: TRBV19; clone_size: .; j_call: TRBJ2-2; cdr3_aa: CASSILSTNTGELFF; cdr3_nt: TGTGCCAGTAGTATCTTAAGTACGAACACCGGGGAGCTGTTTTTT
d_call: .; v_call: TRBV6-5; clone_size: .; j_call: TRBJ2-1; cdr3_aa: CASSRKLDNEQFF; cdr3_nt: TGTGCCAGCAGCCGGAAGCTGGACAATGAGCAGTTCTTC
d_call: TRBD1; v_call: TRBV5-6; clone_size: .; j_call: TRBJ1-2; cdr3_aa: CASSPPYYRGPYGYTF; cdr3_nt: TGTGCCAGCAGCCCACCCTACTACAGGGGACCCTACGGCTACACCTTC
d_call: .; v_call: TRBV3-1/TRBV3-2; clone_size: .; j_call: TRBJ2-1; cdr3_aa: CASSQERGSINEQFF; cdr3_nt: TGTGCCAGCAGCCAAGAAAGGGGCTCGATCAATGAGCAGTTCTTC
d_call: TRBD1; v_call: TRBV28; clone_size: .; j_call: TRBJ2-1; cdr3_aa: CASSLSRSGDSFYNEQFF; cdr3_nt: TGTGCCAGCAGTTTATCCCGCTCCGGGGACAGTTTTTACAATGAGCAGTTCTTC
d_call: .; v_call: TRBV7-9; clone_size: .; j_call: TRBJ1-2; cdr3_aa: CASSFSFESDHYGYTF; cdr3_nt: TGTGCCAGCAGCTTCTCCTTCGAATCAGATCACTATGGCTACACCTTC
d_call: .; v_call: TRBV7-9; clone_size: few; j_call: TRBJ2-2; cdr3_aa: CASSSYTGELFF; cdr3_nt: TGTGCCAGCAGTTCTTACACCGGGGAGCTGTTTTTT
d_call: .; v_call: TRBV27; clone_size: .; j_call: TRBJ1-3; cdr3_aa: CASSLYPRLAGNTIYF; cdr3_nt: TGTGCCAGCAGTTTATACCCTAGACTGGCAGGAAACACCATATATTTT
d_call: TRBD1; v_call: TRBV5-4; clone_size: .; j_call: TRBJ1-2; cdr3_aa: CASSRGDSNYGYTF; cdr3_nt: TGTGCCAGCAGCAGGGGGGACAGTAACTATGGCTACACCTTC
d_call: .; v_call: TRBV10-3; clone_size: .; j_call: TRBJ1-1; cdr3_aa: CAISLRGTEAFF; cdr3_nt: TGTGCCATCAGCCTCAGGGGAACTGAAGCTTTCTTT
d_call: .; v_call: TRBV7-8; clone_size: .; j_call: TRBJ2-5; cdr3_aa: CASTKPVWGETQYF; cdr3_nt: TGTGCCAGCACCAAGCCGGTCTGGGGCGAGACCCAGTACTTC
d_call: TRBD2; v_call: TRBV3-1/TRBV3-2; clone_size: .; j_call: TRBJ2-5; cdr3_aa: CASSQCTSGGRTQETQYF; cdr3_nt: TGTGCCAGCAGCCAATGTACCAGCGGGGGCCGAACCCAAGAGACCCAGTACTTC
d_call: .; v_call: TRBV7-8; clone_size: .; j_call: TRBJ1-4; cdr3_aa: CASSLGVGPEKLFF; cdr3_nt: TGTGCCAGCAGCCTAGGGGTAGGACCGGAAAAACTGTTTTTT
d_call: .; v_call: TRBV3-1/TRBV3-2; clone_size: .; j_call: TRBJ2-4; cdr3_aa: CASSQDVAGKNIQYF; cdr3_nt: TGTGCCAGCAGCCAAGACGTAGCTGGCAAAAACATTCAGTACTTC
d_call: .; v_call: TRBV7-9; clone_size: once; j_call: TRBJ2-7; cdr3_aa: CASSWTGTPRNEQYF; cdr3_nt: TGTGCCAGCAGCTGGACCGGGACACCTAGAAACGAGCAGTACTTC
d_call: TRBD2; v_call: TRBV3-1/TRBV3-2; clone_size: once; j_call: TRBJ2-1; cdr3_aa: CASSLGGGHNEQFF; cdr3_nt: TGTGCCAGCAGCCTCGGCGGGGGTCACAATGAGCAGTTCTTC
d_call: .; v_call: TRBV4-3; clone_size: .; j_call: TRBJ2-5; cdr3_aa: CASSQDGLHETQYF; cdr3_nt: TGCGCCAGCAGCCAAGATGGGTTGCACGAGACCCAGTACTTC
d_call: .; v_call: TRBV30; clone_size: .; j_call: TRBJ2-7; cdr3_aa: CAWSVFFSSRGEQYF; cdr3_nt: TGTGCCTGGAGTGTATTTTTTTCTAGCCGGGGCGAGCAGTACTTC
d_call: .; v_call: TRBV21-1; clone_size: .; j_call: TRBJ2-7; cdr3_aa: CASSKGGDNFYEQYF; cdr3_nt: TGTGCCAGCAGCAAAGGAGGGGACAATTTCTACGAGCAGTACTTC
d_call: .; v_call: TRBV7-9; clone_size: once; j_call: TRBJ2-3; cdr3_aa: CASSDSTDTQYF; cdr3_nt: TGTGCCAGCAGCGACAGCACAGATACGCAGTATTTT
d_call: .; v_call: TRBV9; clone_size: .; j_call: TRBJ2-7; cdr3_aa: CASSAGTGSPVYEQYF; cdr3_nt: TGTGCCAGCAGCGCAGGCACGGGGAGTCCCGTTTACGAGCAGTACTTC
d_call: .; v_call: TRBV5-1; clone_size: .; j_call: TRBJ2-5; cdr3_aa: CASSPQGGQETQYF; cdr3_nt: TGCGCCAGCAGCCCCCAGGGGGGGCAAGAGACCCAGTACTTC
d_call: TRBD1; v_call: TRBV5-1; clone_size: .; j_call: TRBJ2-1; cdr3_aa: CASSLGQGWNEQFF; cdr3_nt: TGCGCCAGCAGCTTGGGACAGGGGTGGAATGAGCAGTTCTTC
d_call: .; v_call: TRBV15; clone_size: .; j_call: TRBJ1-1; cdr3_aa: CATSRAEGLNTEAFF; cdr3_nt: TGTGCCACCAGCAGAGCTGAGGGCCTGAACACTGAAGCTTTCTTT
d_call: .; v_call: TRBV6-5; clone_size: .; j_call: TRBJ1-5; cdr3_aa: CASSRTDSSNQPQHF; cdr3_nt: TGTGCCAGCAGTCGAACTGACAGCAGCAATCAGCCCCAGCATTTT
d_call: .; v_call: TRBV19; clone_size: once; j_call: TRBJ2-1; cdr3_aa: CAGGPYNEQFF; cdr3_nt: TGTGCCGGAGGCCCGTACAATGAGCAGTTCTTC
d_call: .; v_call: TRBV4-1; clone_size: .; j_call: TRBJ2-7; cdr3_aa: CASSQTHSYEQYF; cdr3_nt: TGCGCCAGCAGCCAAACCCACAGCTACGAGCAGTACTTC
d_call: .; v_call: TRBV4-1; clone_size: .; j_call: TRBJ2-3; cdr3_aa: CASSHRMGTGAPLVPDTQYF; cdr3_nt: TGCGCCAGCAGCCACAGAATGGGGACGGGAGCGCCGTTAGTACCAGATACGCAGTATTTT
d_call: TRBD2; v_call: TRBV28; clone_size: .; j_call: TRBJ2-7; cdr3_aa: CASSKSGGSRLGEQYF; cdr3_nt: TGTGCCAGCAGCAAAAGCGGGGGCTCCCGCCTTGGCGAGCAGTACTTC
d_call: .; v_call: TRBV12-5; clone_size: .; j_call: TRBJ2-1; cdr3_aa: CASGLSLKGSYNEQFF; cdr3_nt: TGTGCTAGTGGTTTGTCGCTGAAGGGCTCCTACAATGAGCAGTTCTTC
d_call: TRBD1; v_call: TRBV6-5; clone_size: .; j_call: TRBJ1-5; cdr3_aa: CASSPTGGNQPQHF; cdr3_nt: TGTGCCAGCAGTCCCACAGGGGGCAATCAGCCCCAGCATTTT
d_call: TRBD1; v_call: TRBV12-3/TRBV12-4; clone_size: .; j_call: TRBJ1-5; cdr3_aa: CASSTDRGAQHF; cdr3_nt: TGTGCCAGCAGTACGGACAGGGGGGCCCAGCATTTT
d_call: TRBD1; v_call: TRBV27; clone_size: .; j_call: TRBJ2-1; cdr3_aa: CASSTLWTGGGSRNEQFF; cdr3_nt: TGTGCCAGCAGTACCCTTTGGACAGGGGGCGGGTCTCGCAATGAGCAGTTCTTC
d_call: TRBD2; v_call: TRBV19; clone_size: .; j_call: TRBJ2-1; cdr3_aa: CASSIVTGGPVEQFF; cdr3_nt: TGTGCCAGTAGTATAGTTACGGGGGGGCCAGTTGAGCAGTTCTTC
d_call: .; v_call: TRBV19; clone_size: .; j_call: TRBJ2-2; cdr3_aa: CASSIGLTGELFF; cdr3_nt: TGTGCCAGTAGTATAGGACTTACCGGGGAGCTGTTTTTT
d_call: .; v_call: TRBV5-1; clone_size: .; j_call: TRBJ2-7; cdr3_aa: CASSEGGGGSYEQYF; cdr3_nt: TGCGCCAGCAGTGAGGGAGGGGGCGGATCCTACGAGCAGTACTTC
d_call: TRBD1; v_call: TRBV19; clone_size: .; j_call: TRBJ1-2; cdr3_aa: CASSSPGTENYGYTF; cdr3_nt: TGTGCCAGTAGTAGCCCCGGGACAGAAAATTATGGCTACACCTTC
d_call: .; v_call: TRBV6-2/TRBV6-3; clone_size: once; j_call: TRBJ1-2; cdr3_aa: CASSYPGTGGYTF; cdr3_nt: TGTGCCAGCAGTTACCCGGGTACCGGTGGCTACACCTTC
d_call: TRBD1; v_call: TRBV2; clone_size: .; j_call: TRBJ1-2; cdr3_aa: CASRATRGTGGGYTF; cdr3_nt: TGTGCCAGCAGGGCCACACGCGGTACAGGGGGCGGCTACACCTTC
d_call: .; v_call: TRBV7-2; clone_size: .; j_call: TRBJ1-6; cdr3_aa: CASSFGWNSYNSPLHF; cdr3_nt: TGTGCCAGCAGCTTTGGGTGGAACTCCTATAATTCACCCCTCCACTTT
d_call: TRBD1; v_call: TRBV11-2; clone_size: .; j_call: TRBJ1-6; cdr3_aa: CASSLVGTGGSPLHF; cdr3_nt: TGTGCCAGCAGCTTAGTGGGGACAGGTGGATCACCCCTCCACTTT
d_call: TRBD1; v_call: TRBV27; clone_size: .; j_call: TRBJ2-7; cdr3_aa: CASRIRGGAAYEQYF; cdr3_nt: TGTGCCAGCCGAATAAGAGGGGGCGCCGCCTACGAGCAGTACTTC
d_call: .; v_call: TRBV5-4; clone_size: .; j_call: TRBJ2-7; cdr3_aa: CASSLGVHGSYEQYF; cdr3_nt: TGTGCCAGCAGCTTGGGAGTGCATGGATCCTACGAGCAGTACTTC